This T cell receptor beta chain was retrieved from a study of T cell responses to AZD1222 COVID-19 vaccine. Germline V lookup: CDR1 SGHVS, CDR2 FQNEAQ. This CDR3 comprises 16 residues. J gave up 6 bases and V 3 bases, and 8 bases lay outside the gene matches. TCRdb's copy holds only in-frame clones and misses some; the assay was immunoSEQ multiplex PCR. The sample carries about 150,000 clones, roughly 85% recorded once. The sample consisted of peripheral blood, taken 28 days after the second dose of the MenACWY control vaccine. The TCR comes from an adult who received the MenACWY meningococcal vaccine as a control. The V and J genes are TRBV7-8 and TRBJ2-3, with 11 positions matching TRBD2. The CDR3 nucleotides are TGTGCCAGCAGCTTCGGACTAGCGGGCCTAGGGGATACGCAGTATTTT. This encodes CASSFGLAGLGDTQYF.